This paragraph covers one T cell receptor (beta chain) sequence. Its antigen is not identified. Germline values: CDR1 SGHRS, CDR2 YFSETQ. V lost 4 bases to trimming and J lost 1 base, with 14 bases between them. The CDR3 totals 15 residues. The sample is drawn from a study of T-cell memory formation after mild COVID-19. Each CDR3 protein is one row after TCRdb ran MiXCR on the 5' RACE reads. The table records 400,000 to 500,000 distinct CDR3 sequences, around 19% of them present only once. Study-level points and caveats: Memory cells collected pre-infection included some clones that later responded, suggesting cross-reactive memory joined.

Source material: PBMCs or a T cell subset sorted from them (not recorded which). The V and J genes are TRBV5-1 and TRBJ1-1; a possible D gene is TRBD1 (6 bases). The sequence came from an adult woman who had mild COVID-19 (a few samples of this study predate the infection). Cell type and time point are not known. CDR3 nucleotide sequence: TGCGCCAGCAGCCCCGGTACAGGGAGGAACACTGAAGCTTTCTTT. It specifies CASSPGTGRNTEAFF.